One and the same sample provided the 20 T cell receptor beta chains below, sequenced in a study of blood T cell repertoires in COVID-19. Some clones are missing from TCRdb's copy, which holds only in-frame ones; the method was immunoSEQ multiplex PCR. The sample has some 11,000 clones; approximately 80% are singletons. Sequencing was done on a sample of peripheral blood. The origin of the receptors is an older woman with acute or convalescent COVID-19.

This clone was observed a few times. The CDR3, as DNA: TGTGCCATCACGCCGACAGGGGAAAGGAGCACAGATACGCAGTATTTT. Translated: CAITPTGERSTDTQYF. The chain links TRBV10-3 to TRBJ2-3; 8 nucleotides align to TRBD1. The CDR3 covers 16 residues. CDR1 ENHRY and CDR2 SYGVKD come from the germline V gene. With 7 bases clipped from V and 0 bases from J, the junction kept 9 bases outside the gene matches.

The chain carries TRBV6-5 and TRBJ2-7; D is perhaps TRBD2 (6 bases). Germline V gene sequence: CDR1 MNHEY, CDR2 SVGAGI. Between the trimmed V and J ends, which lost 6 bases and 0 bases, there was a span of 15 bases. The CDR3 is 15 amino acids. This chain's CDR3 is CASRPSWTNSYEQYF. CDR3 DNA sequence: TGTGCCAGCAGACCCTCCTGGACTAACTCCTACGAGCAGTACTTC.

Written as DNA, the CDR3 is TGCGCCAGCAGCCAAGATTTCGGACAGCCCACTGAAGCTTTCTTT. Encoded protein: CASSQDFGQPTEAFF. The chain couples TRBV4-1 to TRBJ1-1; D is possibly TRBD1 (6 bases). Trimming removed 0 bases at V and 4 bases at J, with 12 bases between. Germline V lookup: CDR1 MGHRA, CDR2 YSYEKL. CDR3 length: 15 residues.

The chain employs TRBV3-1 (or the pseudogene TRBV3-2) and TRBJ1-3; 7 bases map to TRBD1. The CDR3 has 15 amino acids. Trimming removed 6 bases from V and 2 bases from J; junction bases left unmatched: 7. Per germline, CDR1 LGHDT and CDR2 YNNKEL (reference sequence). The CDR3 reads CASSYDRVAGNTIYF. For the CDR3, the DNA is TGTGCCAGCAGTTATGACAGGGTGGCTGGAAACACCATATATTTT.

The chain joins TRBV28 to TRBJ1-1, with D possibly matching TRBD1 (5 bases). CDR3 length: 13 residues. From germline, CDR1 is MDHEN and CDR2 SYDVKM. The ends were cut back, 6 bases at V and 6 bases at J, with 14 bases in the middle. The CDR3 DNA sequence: TGTGCCAGCAGCCGGGGGGTGGGCCCTGAAGCTTTCTTT. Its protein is CASSRGVGPEAFF.

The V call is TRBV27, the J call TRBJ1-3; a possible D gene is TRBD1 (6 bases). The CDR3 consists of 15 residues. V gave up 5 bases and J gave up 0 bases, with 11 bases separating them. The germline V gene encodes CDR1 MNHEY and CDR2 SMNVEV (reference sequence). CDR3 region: CASSKLGASGNTIYF. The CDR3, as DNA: TGTGCCAGCAGTAAACTGGGGGCCTCTGGAAACACCATATATTTT.

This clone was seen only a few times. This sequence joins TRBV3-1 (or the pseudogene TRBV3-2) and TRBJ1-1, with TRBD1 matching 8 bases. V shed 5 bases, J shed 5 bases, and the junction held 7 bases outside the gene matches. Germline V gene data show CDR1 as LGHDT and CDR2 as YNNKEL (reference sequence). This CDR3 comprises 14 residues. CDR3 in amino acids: CASSYGQGRTEAFF. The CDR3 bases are TGTGCCAGCAGCTACGGACAGGGAAGAACTGAAGCTTTCTTT.

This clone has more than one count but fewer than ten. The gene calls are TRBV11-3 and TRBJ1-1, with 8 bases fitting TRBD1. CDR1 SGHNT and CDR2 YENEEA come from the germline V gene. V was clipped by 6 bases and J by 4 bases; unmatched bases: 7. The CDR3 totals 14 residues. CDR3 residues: CASRQDRVFTEAFF. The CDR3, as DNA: TGTGCCAGCAGGCAGGACAGGGTCTTCACTGAAGCTTTCTTT.

In DNA, the CDR3 is TGTGCCAGCATGGGGACACCCACCGGGGAGCTGTTTTTT. This sequence encodes CASMGTPTGELFF. The J gene is TRBJ2-2, the V gene TRBV6-5; D is possibly TRBD1 (6 bases). V gave up 7 bases and J gave up 4 bases, with 10 bases separating them. The CDR3 runs to 13 residues. Per the germline V gene, CDR1 is MNHEY and CDR2 is SVGAGI.

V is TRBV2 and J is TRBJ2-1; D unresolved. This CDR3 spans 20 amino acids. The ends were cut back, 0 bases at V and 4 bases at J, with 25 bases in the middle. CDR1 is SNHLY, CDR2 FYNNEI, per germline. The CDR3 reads CASSEAHQVGLFLRYNEQFF. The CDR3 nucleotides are TGTGCCAGCAGTGAAGCGCATCAGGTTGGCCTGTTCCTTCGATACAATGAGCAGTTCTTC.

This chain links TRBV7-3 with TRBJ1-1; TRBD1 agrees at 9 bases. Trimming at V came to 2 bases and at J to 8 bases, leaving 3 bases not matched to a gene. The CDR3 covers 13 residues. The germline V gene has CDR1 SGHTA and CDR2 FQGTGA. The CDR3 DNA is TGTGCCAGCAGCTTAGGGACAGGGCAAGAAGCTTTCTTT. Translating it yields CASSLGTGQEAFF.

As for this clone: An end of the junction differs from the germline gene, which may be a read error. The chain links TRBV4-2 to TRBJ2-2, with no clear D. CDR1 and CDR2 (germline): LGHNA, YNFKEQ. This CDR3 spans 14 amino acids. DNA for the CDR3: TGTGCCAGCAGCCAAGATGTGGGCACCGAGGAGCTGTTTTTT. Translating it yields CASSQDVGTEELFF.

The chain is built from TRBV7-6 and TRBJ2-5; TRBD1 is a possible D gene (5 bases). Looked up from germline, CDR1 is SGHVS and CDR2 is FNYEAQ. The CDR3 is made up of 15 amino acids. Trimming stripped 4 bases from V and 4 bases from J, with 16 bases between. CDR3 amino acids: CASSSEWGAGETQYF. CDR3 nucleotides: TGTGCCAGCAGCTCTGAGTGGGGCGCCGGAGAGACCCAGTACTTC.

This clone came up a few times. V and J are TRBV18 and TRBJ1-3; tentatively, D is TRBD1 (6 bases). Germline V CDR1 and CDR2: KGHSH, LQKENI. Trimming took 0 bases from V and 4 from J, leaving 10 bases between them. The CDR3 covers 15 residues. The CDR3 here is CASSPPNRAGNTIYF. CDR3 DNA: TGTGCCAGCTCACCACCGAACAGGGCCGGAAACACCATATATTTT.

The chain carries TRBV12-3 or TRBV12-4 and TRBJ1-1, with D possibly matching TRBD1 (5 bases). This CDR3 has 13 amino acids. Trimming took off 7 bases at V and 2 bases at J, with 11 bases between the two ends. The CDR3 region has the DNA TGTGCCAGCATACTGACAGTAAACACTGAAGCTTTCTTT. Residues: CASILTVNTEAFF.

CDR3 region: CASSPGSAGAQETQYF. CDR3 bases: TGTGCCAGCTCCCCCGGGTCTGCTGGGGCCCAAGAGACCCAGTACTTC. The rearrangement uses TRBV18 and TRBJ2-5; D may be TRBD1 (5 bases). This CDR3 contains 16 residues. Germline V lookup: CDR1 KGHSH, CDR2 LQKENI. V lost 6 bases and J lost 1, with 18 bases in between.

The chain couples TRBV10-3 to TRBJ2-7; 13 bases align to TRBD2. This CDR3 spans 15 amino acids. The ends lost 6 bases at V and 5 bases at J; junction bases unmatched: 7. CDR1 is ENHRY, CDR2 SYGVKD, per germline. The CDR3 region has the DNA TGTGCCATCAGCCCCGGGACTAGCGGGGCCCACGAGCAGTACTTC. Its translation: CAISPGTSGAHEQYF.

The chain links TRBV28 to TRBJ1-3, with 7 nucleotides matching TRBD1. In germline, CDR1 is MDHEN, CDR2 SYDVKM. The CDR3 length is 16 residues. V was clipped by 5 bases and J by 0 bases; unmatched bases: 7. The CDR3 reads CASSPWTGRSGNTIYF. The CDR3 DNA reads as TGTGCCAGCAGTCCCTGGACAGGCCGCTCTGGAAACACCATATATTTT.

Here the CDR3 DNA reads TGTGCCAGCAGTCCGGGGAGGGGCAGAACAGATACGCAGTATTTT. This translates into CASSPGRGRTDTQYF. V gene TRBV7-2 combines with J gene TRBJ2-3; 7 bases align to TRBD2. CDR3 size: 15 residues. Trimming removed 6 bases from V and 3 bases from J; junction bases left unmatched: 9. Germline V gene sequence: CDR1 SGHTA, CDR2 FQGNSA.

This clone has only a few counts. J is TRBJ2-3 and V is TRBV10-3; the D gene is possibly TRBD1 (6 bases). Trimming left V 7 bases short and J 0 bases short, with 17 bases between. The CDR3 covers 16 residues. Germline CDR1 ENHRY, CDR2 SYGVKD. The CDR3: CAITTDSGRSTDTQYF. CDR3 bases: TGTGCCATCACTACGGACAGCGGACGTAGCACAGATACGCAGTATTTT.